One sample yielded the 18 T cell receptor beta chains listed below, sequenced in a study of prognosis after radiotherapy for stage I lung cancer. Genomic DNA provided the template from which TCR beta CDR3 was amplified by two-round multiplex PCR. During first-round PCR, primers specific to each TRBV and TRBJ gene were used. MiXCR was run by TCRdb on the multiplex PCR reads, yielding one entry per CDR3 protein. This sample has 15,000 to 20,000 distinct CDR3 sequences, with approximately 28% found just once. Material: PBMCs, obtained before or after stereotactic body radiation therapy (not recorded which). These receptors were collected from a donor older than 45 with non-small cell lung cancer.

By share, this clonotype counts as medium-sized. This chain uses TRBV28 with TRBJ2-7; D may be TRBD1 (6 bases). Between the trimmed V and J ends, which lost 6 bases and 6 bases, there was a span of 27 bases. The CDR3 extends over 17 amino acids. Germline V gene data show CDR1 as MDHEN and CDR2 as SYDVKM. The CDR3 region is CASRPPRQDIRQAEQYF. CDR3 nucleotide sequence: TGTGCCAGCAGACCCCCACGCCAGGACATCCGACAGGCCGAGCAGTACTTC. Complete variable domain (other parts from reference TRBV28 and TRBJ2-7): DVKVTQSSRYLVKRTGEKVFLECVQDMDHENMFWYRQDPGLGLRLIYFSYDVKMKEKGDIPEGYSVSREKKERFSLILESASTNQTSMYLCASRPPRQDIRQAEQYFGPGTRLTVT.

V usage is TRBV11-2 and J usage is TRBJ2-1; tentatively, D is TRBD2 (6 bases). The V end was cut by 6 bases, the J end by 7 bases, with 22 bases between. The CDR3 has 16 amino acids. Germline values: CDR1 SGHAT, CDR2 FQNNGV. For the CDR3, the DNA is TGTGCCAGCAGTTTACGCGGTAGCGGACTCAAAAATGAGCAGTTCTTC. It yields the protein CASSLRGSGLKNEQFF.

This clonotype was counted many times. The V and J genes are TRBV2 and TRBJ2-7; no clear D. Germline values: CDR1 SNHLY, CDR2 FYNNEI. The CDR3 loop spans 13 amino acids. The V gene lost 7 bases and the J gene lost 3 bases, with 13 bases spanning the gap. The CDR3 DNA follows: TGTGCCAGCAATAATGAGATTTTCTACGAGCAGTACTTC. It is translated as CASNNEIFYEQYF.

The chain combines TRBV6-5 with TRBJ2-1; 9 positions agree with TRBD2. The length of the CDR3 is 17 residues. Trimming cost V 0 bases and J 5 bases; bases outside gene matches: 8. CDR1 is MNHEY and CDR2 is SVGAGI in the germline V gene. The CDR3 nucleotides read TGTGCCAGCAGTTACTCCGGACTAGCGATAAGTAACAATGAGCAGTTCTTC. It translates to CASSYSGLAISNNEQFF.

In its sample, this clonotype was seen many times. The J gene is TRBJ1-5, the V gene TRBV19; no clear D. The CDR3 has 14 residues. Germline V gene lookup returns CDR1 LNHDA and CDR2 SQIVND (reference sequence). V lost 1 base and J 0 bases, leaving 4 bases between the germline ends. CDR3 sequence: CASSIGYSNQPQHF. CDR3 DNA: TGTGCCAGTAGTATAGGGTATAGCAATCAGCCCCAGCATTTT. Using reference TRBV19 and TRBJ1-5 for the parts outside the CDR3, the full variable domain is DGGITQSPKYLFRKEGQNVTLSCEQNLNHDAMYWYRQDPGQGLRLIYYSQIVNDFQKGDIAEGYSVSREKKESFPLTVTSAQKNPTAFYLCASSIGYSNQPQHFGDGTRLSIL.

For this clonotype: A far larger clone is off by one base, so a read error is likely. This chain joins TRBV24-1 and TRBJ2-1; a weak D match, TRBD2 (6 bases). CDR1 and CDR2 from the germline V gene are KGHDR and SFDVKD. V was cut by 4 bases and J by 13 bases, with 22 bases left in between. The CDR3 sequence is 15 residues long. CDR3 in DNA: TGTGCCACCAGTGACGCTCCGGGACTCAAAGAGACCCAGTTCTTC. It encodes CATSDAPGLKETQFF.

At least ten counts were recorded for this clonotype. The V gene is TRBV6-1, the J gene TRBJ1-4; 7 nucleotides agree with TRBD1. This CDR3 has 13 residues. After removal of 7 bases from V and 9 bases from J, the junction contained 8 bases not matched to a gene. Germline V gene sequence: CDR1 MNHNS, CDR2 SASEGT. The CDR3 loop reads CASTLQGQKKLFF. CDR3 nucleotide sequence: TGTGCCAGCACTTTACAGGGGCAGAAAAAACTGTTTTTT.

This clonotype was observed at least ten times. The rearrangement uses TRBV3-1 and TRBJ2-5; TRBD2 aligns across 7 bases. V was pared by 3 bases and J by 4 bases, with 17 bases of the junction left unmatched. The CDR3 runs to 18 residues. Germline CDR1 and CDR2: LGHDT and YNNKEL (reference sequence). CDR3: CASSHVFYPLSGIETQYF. The CDR3 coding sequence is TGTGCCAGCAGCCACGTATTTTATCCCCTAAGCGGGATAGAGACCCAGTACTTC.

This clonotype appeared many times. The genes are TRBV19 and TRBJ1-5; the D is unclear. V was pared by 0 bases and J by 3 bases, with 9 bases between. There are 15 residues in the CDR3. The germline V gene encodes CDR1 LNHDA and CDR2 SQIVND (reference sequence). The CDR3 is CASSIDLTFNQPQHF. The CDR3 region has the DNA TGTGCCAGTAGTATAGATCTAACCTTCAATCAGCCCCAGCATTTT.

This clonotype was counted many times. The gene calls are TRBV12-3 or TRBV12-4 and TRBJ2-3; a possible D gene is TRBD1 (6 bases). The CDR3 contains 16 residues. Trimming stripped 6 bases from V and 1 base from J, with 17 bases between. For the CDR3, the DNA is TGTGCCAGCAGACCTTTAAGAGCAGGGGGCACAGATACGCAGTATTTT. Translated, it gives CASRPLRAGGTDTQYF.

The sample holds many counts of this clonotype. The chain uses TRBV18 and TRBJ2-7, with 10 positions matching TRBD2. This CDR3 has 15 residues. CDR1 is KGHSH and CDR2 is LQKENI in the germline V gene. J gave up 0 bases and V 3 bases, and 2 bases lay outside the gene matches. As DNA, the CDR3 is TGTGCCAGCTCACCCAGCGGGAGGGACTCCTACGAGCAGTACTTC. Its protein product is CASSPSGRDSYEQYF.

This clonotype was detected ten times or more. The genes are TRBV5-5 and TRBJ1-1, with 12 bases that match TRBD1. After removal of 4 bases from V and 5 bases from J, the junction contained 9 bases not matched to a gene. Germline values: CDR1 SGHKS, CDR2 YYEKEE (reference sequence). This CDR3 is 16 amino acids long. The CDR3 spells CASSQGRDRGPTEAFF. CDR3 DNA: TGTGCCAGCAGCCAGGGCCGGGACAGGGGGCCAACTGAAGCTTTCTTT. The whole variable domain, remainder taken from reference TRBV5-5 and TRBJ1-1, is DAGVTQSPTHLIKTRGQQVTLRCSPISGHKSVSWYQQVLGQGPQFIFQYYEKEERGRGNFPDRFSARQFPNYSSELNVNALLLGDSALYLCASSQGRDRGPTEAFFGQGTRLTVV.

As concerns this clonotype: The junction departs from the called germline gene at one end, perhaps through a read error. This sequence joins TRBV20-1 and TRBJ2-3; D may be TRBD1 (5 bases). The CDR3 is 15 amino acids. Germline values: CDR1 DFQATT, CDR2 SNEGSKA (reference sequence). The CDR3 bases are TGCAGTGCTAGAGATACCCAGGGATGTAGAGATATGCAGTATTTT. This encodes CSARDTQGCRDMQYF.

This clonotype was counted at least ten times. The V and J genes are TRBV7-2 and TRBJ1-1; TRBD1 might be the D (6 bases). CDR3 length: 14 residues. Trimming took off 6 bases at V and 2 bases at J, with 13 bases between the two ends. The germline gives CDR1 SGHTA, CDR2 FQGNSA. The CDR3 spells CASSRDTTNTEAFF. The CDR3 DNA sequence: TGTGCCAGCAGTCGGGACACAACAAACACTGAAGCTTTCTTT.

A word on this clonotype: A far bigger clonotype differs at one base, so this is likely a read error. This chain links TRBV6-6 with TRBJ2-6, with D possibly matching TRBD1 (5 bases). Germline V gene sequence: CDR1 MNHNY, CDR2 SVGAGI (reference sequence). There are 15 residues in the CDR3. The chain's CDR3 is CASSYLVSGADVLTF. The CDR3 DNA follows: TGTGCCAGCAGTTACTTGGTTTCTGGGGCCGACGTCCTGACTTTC.

Comment on this clonotype: The junction does not match germline at one end; this may be a read error. This chain connects TRBV20-1 to TRBJ2-3; the match to TRBD2 covers 10 bases. Looked up from germline, CDR1 is DFQATT and CDR2 is SNEGSKA (reference sequence). The CDR3 extends over 13 amino acids. This CDR3 reads CSTSGIIVDTKYF. In nucleotides, the CDR3 is TGCAGTACTAGCGGGATCATTGTAGATACGAAGTATTTT.

Points on this clonotype: A read error is possible here, since a much larger clone lies one base away. This chain joins TRBV6-9 and TRBJ2-5; no definite D call. Germline V gives CDR1 MNHGY, CDR2 SVAAGI. V lost 3 bases and J lost 6, with 11 bases in between. The length of the CDR3 is 13 residues. DNA of the CDR3: TGTGCCAGCAGTTACTCTGGGTGGAAGACCCAGTACTTC. It specifies CASSYSGWKTQYF.

The table lists this clonotype with many counts. In nucleotides, the CDR3 is TGTGCCAGCAGCCCTAACTTGGGTGAAAAACTGTTTTTT. It specifies CASSPNLGEKLFF. The chain recombines TRBV3-1 with TRBJ1-4; D call uncertain. The V gene lost 4 bases and the J gene lost 7 bases, with 10 bases spanning the gap. Per germline, CDR1 LGHDT and CDR2 YNNKEL (reference sequence). The CDR3 loop spans 13 amino acids.